This T cell receptor beta chain was captured in a study of CD8+ T cells in alopecia areata. Sequencing templates came from extracted RNA that was reverse transcribed into cDNA. TCRdb's copy holds only in-frame clones and misses some; the assay was immunoSEQ multiplex PCR. Found here are more than 200,000 clones, under 70% of them singletons; the top ten hold roughly 4.2%. Treatment reported: oral pan-JAK inhibitor, 5-10 mg twice daily. Broader study findings: Relative to normal scalp, lesional scalp, especially alopecia totalis/universalis, showed higher clonality. When scalp samples are sequenced, resident alphabeta T cells of normal skin are also captured.

A note on this clone: The antigen remains unidentified.

The CDR3 has 14 amino acids. CDR1 PRHDT and CDR2 FYEKMQ come from the germline V gene (reference sequence). Trimming left V 0 bases short and J 9 bases short, with 12 bases between. Sequences were derived from CD4+ T cells sorted from blood, sampled at week 4, from a patient treated with tofacitinib. The chain carries TRBV13 and TRBJ1-5; D gene unclear. This TCR came from a human donor with alopecia areata. The chain's CDR3 is CASSLGPGKRPQHF. The CDR3 bases are TGTGCCAGCAGCTTAGGCCCGGGAAAGAGGCCCCAGCATTTT.